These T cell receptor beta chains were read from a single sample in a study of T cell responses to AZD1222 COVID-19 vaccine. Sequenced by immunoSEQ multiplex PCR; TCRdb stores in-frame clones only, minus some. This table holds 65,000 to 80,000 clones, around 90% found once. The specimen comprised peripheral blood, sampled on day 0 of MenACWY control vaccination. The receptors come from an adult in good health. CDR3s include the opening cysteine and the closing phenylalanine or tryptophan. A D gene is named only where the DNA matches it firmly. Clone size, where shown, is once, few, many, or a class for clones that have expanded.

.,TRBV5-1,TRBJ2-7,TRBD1,CASSSGQGWNEQYF,TGCGCCAGCAGCTCAGGACAGGGTTGGAACGAGCAGTACTTC
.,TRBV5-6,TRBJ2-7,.,CASSSGTQGGLTSYEQYF,TGTGCCAGCAGCTCAGGCACCCAGGGGGGGCTGACCTCCTACGAGCAGTACTTC
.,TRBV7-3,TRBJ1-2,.,CASSLTEGFGYTF,TGTGCCAGCAGCTTAACGGAGGGTTTTGGCTACACCTTC
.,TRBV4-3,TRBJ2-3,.,CASSQDRVSTDTQYF,TGCGCCAGCAGCCAAGATCGAGTGAGCACAGATACGCAGTATTTT
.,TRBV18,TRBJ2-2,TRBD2,CASSAGLSTGELFF,TGTGCCAGCTCAGCGGGACTATCCACCGGGGAGCTGTTTTTT
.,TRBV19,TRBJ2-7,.,CASSINGQGTYEQYF,TGTGCCAGTAGTATCAACGGGCAGGGAACCTACGAGCAGTACTTC
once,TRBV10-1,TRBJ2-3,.,CASSESSSGSTDTQYF,TGCGCCAGCAGTGAGTCGTCTTCGGGAAGCACAGATACGCAGTATTTT
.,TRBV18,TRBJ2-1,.,CASSLRPNEQFF,TGTGCCAGCTCACTGAGGCCCAATGAGCAGTTCTTC
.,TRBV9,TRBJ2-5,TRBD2,CASSVASGIRETQYF,TGTGCCAGCAGCGTGGCTAGCGGGATTCGAGAGACCCAGTACTTC
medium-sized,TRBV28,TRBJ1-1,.,CASSRERTVNTEAFF,TGTGCCAGCAGTAGGGAGAGGACAGTGAACACTGAAGCTTTCTTT
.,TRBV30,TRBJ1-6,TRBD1,CAVAGQGAVNSPLHF,TGTGCGGTAGCGGGACAGGGGGCAGTTAATTCACCCCTCCACTTT
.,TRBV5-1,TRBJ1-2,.,CASSLAGAGGYTF,TGCGCCAGCAGCTTGGCTGGGGCGGGGGGCTACACCTTC
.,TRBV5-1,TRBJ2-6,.,CASSLSGSGANVLTF,TGCGCCAGCAGCTTGTCCGGCTCTGGGGCCAACGTCCTGACTTTC
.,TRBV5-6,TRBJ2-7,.,CASSSTGTFLYEQYF,TGTGCCAGCAGCTCGACCGGGACATTCCTCTACGAGCAGTACTTC
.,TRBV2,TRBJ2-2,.,CASIGGTNTGELFF,TGTGCCAGCATCGGGGGTACGAACACCGGGGAGCTGTTTTTT
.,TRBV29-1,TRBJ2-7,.,CSGGDRREQYF,TGCAGCGGGGGGGATAGGCGCGAGCAGTACTTC
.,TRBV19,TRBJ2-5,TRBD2,CASRTSGEETQYF,TGTGCCAGTAGGACTAGCGGGGAAGAGACCCAGTACTTC
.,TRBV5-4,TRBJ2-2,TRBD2,CASSLSRLAGASNTGELFF,TGTGCCAGCAGCTTGTCACGACTAGCGGGGGCCTCGAACACCGGGGAGCTGTTTTTT
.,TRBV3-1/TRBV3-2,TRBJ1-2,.,CASSQGPDGYTF,TGTGCCAGCAGCCAAGGTCCTGATGGCTACACCTTC
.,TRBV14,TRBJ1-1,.,CATKGNLVDTEAFF,TGTGCCACCAAAGGAAACCTTGTGGACACTGAAGCTTTCTTT
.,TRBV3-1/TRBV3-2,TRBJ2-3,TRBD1,CASNAPRTGAFPDTLYF,TGTGCCAGCAACGCCCCCAGGACAGGGGCCTTCCCAGATACGCTGTATTTT
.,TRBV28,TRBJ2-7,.,CASTEGTTYEQYF,TGTGCCAGCACCGAGGGGACGACCTACGAGCAGTACTTC
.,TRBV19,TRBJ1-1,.,CASSKVGTNTEAFF,TGTGCCAGTAGTAAGGTGGGGACGAACACTGAAGCTTTCTTT
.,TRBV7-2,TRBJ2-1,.,CASQFRYSYNEQFF,TGTGCCAGCCAATTTAGATACTCCTACAATGAGCAGTTCTTC
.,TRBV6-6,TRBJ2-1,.,CASSRSSGTYSYNEQFF,TGTGCCAGCAGTCGCTCCTCCGGGACGTACTCCTACAATGAGCAGTTCTTC
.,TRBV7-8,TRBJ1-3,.,CASSLKGSGNTIYF,TGTGCCAGCAGCTTGAAAGGCTCTGGAAACACCATATATTTT
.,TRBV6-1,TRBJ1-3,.,CASTRGRGNTIYF,TGTGCCAGCACCCGGGGGCGGGGAAACACCATATATTTT
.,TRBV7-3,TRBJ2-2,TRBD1,CASRTGGTPTGELFF,TGTGCCAGCAGGACAGGGGGGACCCCCACCGGGGAGCTGTTTTTT
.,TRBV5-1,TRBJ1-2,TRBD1,CASSLDGQGPPKNTF,TGCGCCAGCAGCTTGGATGGACAGGGGCCCCCGAAGAACACCTTC
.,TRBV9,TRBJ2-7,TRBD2,CASSVVATSGSYEQYF,TGTGCCAGCAGCGTAGTCGCAACTAGCGGCTCCTACGAGCAGTACTTC
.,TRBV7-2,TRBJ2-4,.,CASRVVGMQYF,TGTGCCAGCAGGGTCGTAGGGATGCAGTACTTC
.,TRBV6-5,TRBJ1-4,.,CASSHDGRGNEKLFF,TGTGCCAGCAGTCACGACGGGAGGGGGAATGAAAAACTGTTTTTT